What follows are 16 T cell receptor beta chains derived from one specimen sequenced in a study of blood T cell repertoires in COVID-19. TCRdb's table, derived via immunoSEQ multiplex PCR, lists solely in-frame clones and lacks some. This sample yields 210,000 or so clones, of which roughly 80% are seen a single time; around 4.7% belongs to the top ten. The sequenced material came from peripheral blood. All receptors derive from a human donor in a cohort sampled during active COVID-19.

The chain uses TRBV2 and TRBJ2-7; D call uncertain. The germline V gene has CDR1 SNHLY and CDR2 FYNNEI. The CDR3 consists of 13 residues. Between the trimmed V and J ends, which lost 4 bases and 0 bases, there was a span of 7 bases. CDR3 bases: TGTGCCAGCAGTGGGCTTGCCTCCTACGAGCAGTACTTC. Protein: CASSGLASYEQYF.

The chain employs TRBV13 and TRBJ1-2, with D maybe TRBD1 (5 bases). Trimming left V 4 bases short and J 8 bases short, with 14 bases between. Germline CDR1 and CDR2: PRHDT and FYEKMQ (reference sequence). There are 13 residues in the CDR3. The CDR3 nucleotides read TGTGCCAGCAGCTCGACAGATATGTGGGGCTACACCTTC. The encoded protein is CASSSTDMWGYTF.

The rearrangement uses TRBV30 and TRBJ2-7, with TRBD1 as a possible D gene (6 bases). Trimming pared 5 bases from V and 6 bases from J, leaving 14 bases between. The CDR3 extends over 12 amino acids. From germline, CDR1 is GTSNPN and CDR2 SVGIG (reference sequence). The CDR3 DNA follows: TGTGCCTGGGGGGGCGGACAGCCCGAGCAGTACTTC. Protein: CAWGGGQPEQYF.

In its sample, this clone was seen a few times. This chain uses TRBV30 with TRBJ1-6, with 7 bases fitting TRBD1. The V segment lost 2 bases and the J segment 9 bases; nucleotides outside the gene matches: 1. The CDR3 covers 12 residues. CDR1 is GTSNPN, CDR2 SVGIG, per germline (reference sequence). The CDR3 sequence is CAWSRQGSPLHF. Here the CDR3 DNA reads TGTGCCTGGAGTCGACAGGGTTCACCCCTCCACTTT.

The chain links TRBV27 to TRBJ2-3; 9 bases are a match to TRBD1. With V trimmed by 4 bases and J by 0 bases, 5 bases remained unmatched. From germline, CDR1 is MNHEY and CDR2 SMNVEV (reference sequence). The CDR3 loop spans 16 amino acids. The CDR3 DNA is TGTGCCAGCAGTTCCCGACAGGGGGTTAGCACAGATACGCAGTATTTT. This codes for CASSSRQGVSTDTQYF.

In DNA form, the CDR3 reads TGTGCCTGGACCCGGGACAACGTAAAAACTGAAGCTTTCTTT. Translated, it gives CAWTRDNVKTEAFF. This chain links TRBV30 with TRBJ1-1, with TRBD1 as a possible D gene (6 bases). This CDR3 has 14 residues. The germline CDR1 and CDR2 sequences are GTSNPN and SVGIG (reference sequence). Deletions cut 4 bases from V and 5 bases from J, with 17 bases between. The whole variable domain, filled in from reference TRBV30 and TRBJ1-1, reads SQTIHQWPATLVQPVGSPLSLECTVEGTSNPNLYWYRQAAGRGLQLLFYSVGIGQISSEVPQNLSASRPQDRQFILSSKKLLLSDSGFYLCAWTRDNVKTEAFFGQGTRLTVV.

The V gene is TRBV18, the J gene TRBJ1-5; TRBD1 aligns across 11 bases. The V segment lost 6 bases and the J segment 10 bases; nucleotides outside the gene matches: 5. Germline V gene data show CDR1 as KGHSH and CDR2 as LQKENI. This CDR3 is 13 amino acids long. As DNA, the CDR3 is TGTGCCAGCTCCCTGGACAGGGGGCGACCCCAGCATTTT. Encoded protein: CASSLDRGRPQHF. Combining the CDR3 with reference TRBV18 and TRBJ1-5 gives the whole variable domain NAGVMQNPRHLVRRRGQEARLRCSPMKGHSHVYWYRQLPEEGLKFMVYLQKENIIDESGMPKERFSAEFPKEGPSILRIQQVVRGDSAAYFCASSLDRGRPQHFGDGTRLSIL.

The chain joins TRBV28 to TRBJ1-6, with D possibly matching TRBD1 (6 bases). Per germline, CDR1 MDHEN and CDR2 SYDVKM. The CDR3 totals 15 residues. Trimming left V 6 bases short and J 2 bases short, with 11 bases between. CDR3 residues: CASRDSGAYNSPLHF. In DNA form, the CDR3 reads TGTGCCAGCAGGGACTCAGGGGCCTATAATTCACCCCTCCACTTT.

In regard to this clone: In the same sample, other DNA sequences code for this CDR3. The rearrangement joins TRBV7-2 to TRBJ2-7, with 10 nucleotides matching TRBD1. Germline V gives CDR1 SGHTA, CDR2 FQGNSA. The CDR3 is 14 amino acids. J was trimmed by 4 bases and V by 5 bases; bases with no gene match: 5. CDR3 in DNA: TGTGCCAGCAGCCCTGACAGGGGGCGATACGAGCAGTACTTC. This translates into CASSPDRGRYEQYF.

This clone was counted only a few times. The chain employs TRBV19 and TRBJ1-4, with TRBD1 as a possible D gene (5 bases). The CDR3 extends over 16 amino acids. Germline CDR1 reads LNHDA; CDR2 reads SQIVND (reference sequence). V was pared by 5 bases and J by 0 bases, with 13 bases between. The DNA for the CDR3 is TGTGCCAGTAGTCCCGGACATATTACAACTAATGAAAAACTGTTTTTT. It is translated as CASSPGHITTNEKLFF.

This rearrangement joins TRBV18 to TRBJ2-7, with TRBD1 matching over 8 bases. V shed 2 bases, J shed 7 bases, and the junction held 7 bases outside the gene matches. The CDR3 length is 14 residues. Germline CDR1 KGHSH, CDR2 LQKENI. The CDR3 DNA reads TGTGCCAGCTCACCAGGGGTCAGGGGGCGAGAGCAGTACTTC. It is translated as CASSPGVRGREQYF.

The chain links TRBV28 to TRBJ2-2; D is possibly TRBD1 (7 bases). The germline CDR1 and CDR2 sequences are MDHEN and SYDVKM. The CDR3 is 16 amino acids. V lost 7 bases, J lost 3 bases, and 18 bases lay in between. The CDR3 loop reads CASKGGRDRYTGELFF. CDR3 nucleotide sequence: TGTGCCAGCAAAGGGGGGCGGGACAGATACACCGGGGAGCTGTTTTTT.

The chain combines TRBV7-9 with TRBJ1-2; 12 nucleotides line up with TRBD1. V shed 2 bases and J 4 bases; nucleotides not matched to a gene: 5. The length of the CDR3 is 16 residues. Per the germline V gene, CDR1 is SEHNR and CDR2 is FQNEAQ (reference sequence). CDR3 residues: CASSLRDRGRPYGYTF. The CDR3 region has the DNA TGTGCCAGCAGCTTAAGGGACAGGGGGCGCCCCTATGGCTACACCTTC.

This chain uses TRBV18 with TRBJ1-5; tentatively, D is TRBD1 (5 bases). Germline V gene lookup returns CDR1 KGHSH and CDR2 LQKENI. The length of the CDR3 is 13 residues. Trimming removed 8 bases from V and 3 bases from J, with 11 bases in between. The CDR3 region is CASTDSYNQPQHF. DNA for the CDR3: TGTGCCAGCACCGACAGTTACAATCAGCCCCAGCATTTT.

The chain employs TRBV30 and TRBJ2-7; 7 bases are shared with TRBD1. Unmatched junction bases numbered 5, after V lost 5 bases and J lost 4 bases. The CDR3 length is 12 residues. The germline V gene has CDR1 GTSNPN and CDR2 SVGIG (reference sequence). Here the CDR3 reads CAWDRAGYEQYF. As DNA, the CDR3 is TGTGCCTGGGACAGGGCCGGATACGAGCAGTACTTC. Combining the CDR3 with reference TRBV30 and TRBJ2-7 gives the whole variable domain SQTIHQWPATLVQPVGSPLSLECTVEGTSNPNLYWYRQAAGRGLQLLFYSVGIGQISSEVPQNLSASRPQDRQFILSSKKLLLSDSGFYLCAWDRAGYEQYFGPGTRLTVT.

The chain combines TRBV7-9 with TRBJ2-1; TRBD2 is a possible D gene (5 bases). The length of the CDR3 is 14 residues. V was clipped by 5 bases and J by 5 bases, with 13 bases between them. Germline V lookup: CDR1 SEHNR, CDR2 FQNEAQ (reference sequence). The CDR3 DNA follows: TGTGCCAGCAGCCCCAACCACGGGAACAATGAGCAGTTCTTC. Translating it yields CASSPNHGNNEQFF.